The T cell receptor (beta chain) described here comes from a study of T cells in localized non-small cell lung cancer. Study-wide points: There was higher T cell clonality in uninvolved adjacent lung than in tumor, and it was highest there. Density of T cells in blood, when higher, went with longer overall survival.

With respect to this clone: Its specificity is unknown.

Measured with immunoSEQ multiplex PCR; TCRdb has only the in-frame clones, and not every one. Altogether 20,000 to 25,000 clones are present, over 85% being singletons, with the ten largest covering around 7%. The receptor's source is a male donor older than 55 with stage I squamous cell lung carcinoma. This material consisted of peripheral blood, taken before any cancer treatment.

CDR3 amino acids: CASSYLGPTTLHEQYF. CDR3 nucleotides: TGTGCCAGCAGTTACCTGGGACCTACGACTCTACACGAGCAGTACTTC. The V gene is TRBV6-5, the J gene TRBJ2-7, with D perhaps assigned TRBD1 or TRBD2 (5 bases each). V lost 2 bases and J 5 bases, leaving 19 bases between the germline ends. The germline V gene has CDR1 MNHEY and CDR2 SVGAGI. CDR3 length: 16 residues.